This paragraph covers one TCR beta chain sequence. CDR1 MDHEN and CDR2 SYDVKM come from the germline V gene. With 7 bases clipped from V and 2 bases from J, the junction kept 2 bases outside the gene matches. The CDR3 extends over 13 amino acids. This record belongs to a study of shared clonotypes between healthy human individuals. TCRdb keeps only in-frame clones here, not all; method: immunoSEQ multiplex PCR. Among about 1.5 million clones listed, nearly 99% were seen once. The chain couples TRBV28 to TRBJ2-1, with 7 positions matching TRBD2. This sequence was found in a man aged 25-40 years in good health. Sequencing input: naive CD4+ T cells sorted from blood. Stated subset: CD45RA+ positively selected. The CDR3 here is CASTGTTYNEQFF. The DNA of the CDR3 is TGTGCCAGCACCGGGACTACCTACAATGAGCAGTTCTTC.